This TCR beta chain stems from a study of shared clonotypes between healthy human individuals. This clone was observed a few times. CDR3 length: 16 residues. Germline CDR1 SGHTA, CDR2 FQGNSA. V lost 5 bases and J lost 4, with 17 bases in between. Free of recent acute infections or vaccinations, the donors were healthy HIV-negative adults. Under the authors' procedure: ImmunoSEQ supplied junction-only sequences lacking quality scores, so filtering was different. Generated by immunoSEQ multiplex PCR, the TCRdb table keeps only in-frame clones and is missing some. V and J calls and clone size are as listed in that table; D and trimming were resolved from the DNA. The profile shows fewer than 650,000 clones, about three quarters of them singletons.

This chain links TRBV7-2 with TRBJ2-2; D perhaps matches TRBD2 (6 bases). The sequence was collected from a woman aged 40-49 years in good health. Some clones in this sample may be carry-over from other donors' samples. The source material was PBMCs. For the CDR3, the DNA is TGTGCCAGCAGCCCTCCGGGACTCTCGATCACCGGGGAGCTGTTTTTT. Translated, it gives CASSPPGLSITGELFF.